These T cell receptor beta chains were read from a single sample in a study of T cell responses to AZD1222 COVID-19 vaccine. Only in-frame clones appear in the TCRdb table, and some are missing; sequencing was by immunoSEQ multiplex PCR. This table has 200,000 or so clones, under 95% appearing once. The material was peripheral blood, obtained 28 days after the second AZD1222 dose. These receptors originate from an adult who received the AZD1222 COVID-19 vaccine. CDR3s include the opening cysteine and the closing phenylalanine or tryptophan. Each record gives: V gene, D gene, J gene, clone size, CDR3 DNA, CDR3 protein. The D gene is left open where the match is weak. Some rows mark clone size as missing; the rest say once, few, many or name a class of expanded clone.

v_call: TRBV11-2; d_call: TRBD1; j_call: TRBJ1-6; clone_size: -; cdr3_nt: TGTGCCAGCAGCTTATGGGGACAGTCGAGCTCCTATAATTCACCCCTCCACTTT; cdr3_aa: CASSLWGQSSSYNSPLHF
v_call: TRBV28; d_call: TRBD1; j_call: TRBJ1-2; clone_size: -; cdr3_nt: TGTGCCAGCAGTTTAGGGGACAGGGCCCTCTTTCTGTATGGCTACACCTTC; cdr3_aa: CASSLGDRALFLYGYTF
v_call: TRBV5-1; d_call: TRBD1; j_call: TRBJ1-2; clone_size: -; cdr3_nt: TGCGCCAGCAGCCCGGACAGGGGGGGTCAGGGCTACACCTTC; cdr3_aa: CASSPDRGGQGYTF
v_call: TRBV6-5; d_call: TRBD1; j_call: TRBJ1-5; clone_size: -; cdr3_nt: TGTGCCAGCGGGGACAGAAACAATCAGCCCCAGCATTTT; cdr3_aa: CASGDRNNQPQHF
v_call: TRBV6-5; d_call: -; j_call: TRBJ1-1; clone_size: -; cdr3_nt: TGTGCCAGCAGTTACTCGACACAGGTGGGCTCTGAAGCTTTCTTT; cdr3_aa: CASSYSTQVGSEAFF
v_call: TRBV11-2; d_call: -; j_call: TRBJ1-2; clone_size: -; cdr3_nt: TGTGCCAGCAGCTTGAGGACAGAAGGGCTTGGTGGCTACACCTTC; cdr3_aa: CASSLRTEGLGGYTF
v_call: TRBV7-2; d_call: TRBD1; j_call: TRBJ2-3; clone_size: -; cdr3_nt: TGTGCCAGCAGCTTAGTACGGGACAGTAGCACAGATACGCAGTATTTT; cdr3_aa: CASSLVRDSSTDTQYF
v_call: TRBV7-9; d_call: TRBD1; j_call: TRBJ2-7; clone_size: -; cdr3_nt: TGTGCCAGCAGCCGGGACAGGGGAGAGTTCTACGAGCAGTACTTC; cdr3_aa: CASSRDRGEFYEQYF
v_call: TRBV11-3; d_call: -; j_call: TRBJ2-1; clone_size: -; cdr3_nt: TGTGCCAGCAGCGGACCTCGGGGCTTTCATGAGCAGTTCTTC; cdr3_aa: CASSGPRGFHEQFF
v_call: TRBV6-5; d_call: -; j_call: TRBJ1-1; clone_size: -; cdr3_nt: TGTGCCAGCAGCTACGCCAGGGTTCCTCTATCGGCTGAAGCTTTCTTT; cdr3_aa: CASSYARVPLSAEAFF
v_call: TRBV5-1; d_call: -; j_call: TRBJ1-2; clone_size: -; cdr3_nt: TGCGCCAGCAGCCCACTTGAGGGTTACGTCTATGGCTACACCTTC; cdr3_aa: CASSPLEGYVYGYTF
v_call: TRBV27; d_call: -; j_call: TRBJ1-1; clone_size: -; cdr3_nt: TGTGCCAGCAGTTTATCCGGGACGGGGAACACTGAAGCTTTCTTT; cdr3_aa: CASSLSGTGNTEAFF
v_call: TRBV2; d_call: -; j_call: TRBJ1-1; clone_size: -; cdr3_nt: TGTGCCAGCGGCATACAGGGGAACACTGAAGCTTTCTTT; cdr3_aa: CASGIQGNTEAFF
v_call: TRBV18; d_call: -; j_call: TRBJ1-2; clone_size: -; cdr3_nt: TGTGCCAGCTCACCACCGGGGCCCCGATTGCGGTCTGGCTACACCTTC; cdr3_aa: CASSPPGPRLRSGYTF
v_call: TRBV3-1/TRBV3-2; d_call: -; j_call: TRBJ2-7; clone_size: -; cdr3_nt: TGTGCCAGCAGCCAAGGCGGATCAGGACTCTACGAGCAGTACTTC; cdr3_aa: CASSQGGSGLYEQYF
v_call: TRBV2; d_call: -; j_call: TRBJ1-3; clone_size: -; cdr3_nt: TGTGCCAGCAGTACAGGACTCTCTGGAAACACCATATATTTT; cdr3_aa: CASSTGLSGNTIYF
v_call: TRBV6-5; d_call: -; j_call: TRBJ1-5; clone_size: -; cdr3_nt: TGTGCCAGCAGTTCCTGGGGAAATCAGCCCCAGCATTTT; cdr3_aa: CASSSWGNQPQHF
v_call: TRBV7-9; d_call: -; j_call: TRBJ2-5; clone_size: -; cdr3_nt: TGTGCCAGCGGAAGGGCCCAAGAGACCCAGTACTTC; cdr3_aa: CASGRAQETQYF
v_call: TRBV7-2; d_call: -; j_call: TRBJ2-7; clone_size: once; cdr3_nt: TGTGCCAGCAGCTTGGGGCAGGGCGCCTACGAGCAGTACTTC; cdr3_aa: CASSLGQGAYEQYF
v_call: TRBV24-1; d_call: -; j_call: TRBJ2-5; clone_size: -; cdr3_nt: TGTGCCACCAGTCCCCCAGGACAAGAGACCCAGTACTTC; cdr3_aa: CATSPPGQETQYF
v_call: TRBV5-6; d_call: -; j_call: TRBJ1-3; clone_size: -; cdr3_nt: TGTGCCAGCAGCTTTGGAACCGGGGGAAACACCATATATTTT; cdr3_aa: CASSFGTGGNTIYF
v_call: TRBV25-1; d_call: -; j_call: TRBJ1-6; clone_size: -; cdr3_nt: TGTGCCAGCCAGACGGAAACAGGGTTTTCACCCCTCCACTTT; cdr3_aa: CASQTETGFSPLHF
v_call: TRBV11-2; d_call: -; j_call: TRBJ2-5; clone_size: -; cdr3_nt: TGTGCCAGCAGCTTGAGGTTGAGAGGGACCCAGTACTTC; cdr3_aa: CASSLRLRGTQYF
v_call: TRBV9; d_call: TRBD1; j_call: TRBJ1-3; clone_size: -; cdr3_nt: TGTGCCAGCAGCCCACGGACAGGGACATACTCCTCTGGAAACACCATATATTTT; cdr3_aa: CASSPRTGTYSSGNTIYF
v_call: TRBV19; d_call: -; j_call: TRBJ1-5; clone_size: -; cdr3_nt: TGTGCCAGTAGTATACAAGCCGAAGGACGGCCCCAGCATTTT; cdr3_aa: CASSIQAEGRPQHF
v_call: TRBV5-5; d_call: TRBD1; j_call: TRBJ2-1; clone_size: once; cdr3_nt: TGTGCCAGCAGCACCCGGGACAGTTCGTACAATGAGCAGTTCTTC; cdr3_aa: CASSTRDSSYNEQFF
v_call: TRBV29-1; d_call: TRBD1; j_call: TRBJ1-1; clone_size: -; cdr3_nt: TGCAGCGTTGAAGACAGGGGGGTGGGTGAAGCTTTCTTT; cdr3_aa: CSVEDRGVGEAFF
v_call: TRBV5-1; d_call: -; j_call: TRBJ2-1; clone_size: -; cdr3_nt: TGCGCCAGCAGCTTAACCACAGGGTATGAGCAGTTCTTC; cdr3_aa: CASSLTTGYEQFF
v_call: TRBV28; d_call: -; j_call: TRBJ1-5; clone_size: -; cdr3_nt: TGTGCCAGCAGTTGGACGGGAATTAGCAATCAGCCCCAGCATTTT; cdr3_aa: CASSWTGISNQPQHF
v_call: TRBV18; d_call: -; j_call: TRBJ2-3; clone_size: -; cdr3_nt: TGTGCCAGCTCACTGACTCGGGCCTACACAGATACGCAGTATTTT; cdr3_aa: CASSLTRAYTDTQYF
v_call: TRBV19; d_call: TRBD1; j_call: TRBJ1-2; clone_size: -; cdr3_nt: TGTGCCAGTAGTATAGGACAGGGTGCTAACTATGGCTACACCTTC; cdr3_aa: CASSIGQGANYGYTF
v_call: TRBV12-3/TRBV12-4; d_call: -; j_call: TRBJ1-2; clone_size: -; cdr3_nt: TGTGCCAGCAGTTTATGGTCGGGGGGAGGCTACACCTTC; cdr3_aa: CASSLWSGGGYTF